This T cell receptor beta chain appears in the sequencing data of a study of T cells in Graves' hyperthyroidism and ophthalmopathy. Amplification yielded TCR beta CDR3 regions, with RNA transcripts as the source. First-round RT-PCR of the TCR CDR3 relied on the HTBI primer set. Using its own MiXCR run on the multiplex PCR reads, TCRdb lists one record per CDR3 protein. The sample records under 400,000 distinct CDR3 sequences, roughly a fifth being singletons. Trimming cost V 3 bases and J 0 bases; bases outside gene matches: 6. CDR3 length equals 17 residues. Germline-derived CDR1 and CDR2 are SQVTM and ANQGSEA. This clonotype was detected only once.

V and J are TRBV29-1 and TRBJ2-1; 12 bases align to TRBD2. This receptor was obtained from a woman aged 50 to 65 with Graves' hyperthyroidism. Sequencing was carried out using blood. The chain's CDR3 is CSVDRGLAGPSYNEQFF. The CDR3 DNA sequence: TGCAGCGTTGACCGGGGACTAGCGGGCCCCTCCTACAATGAGCAGTTCTTC.